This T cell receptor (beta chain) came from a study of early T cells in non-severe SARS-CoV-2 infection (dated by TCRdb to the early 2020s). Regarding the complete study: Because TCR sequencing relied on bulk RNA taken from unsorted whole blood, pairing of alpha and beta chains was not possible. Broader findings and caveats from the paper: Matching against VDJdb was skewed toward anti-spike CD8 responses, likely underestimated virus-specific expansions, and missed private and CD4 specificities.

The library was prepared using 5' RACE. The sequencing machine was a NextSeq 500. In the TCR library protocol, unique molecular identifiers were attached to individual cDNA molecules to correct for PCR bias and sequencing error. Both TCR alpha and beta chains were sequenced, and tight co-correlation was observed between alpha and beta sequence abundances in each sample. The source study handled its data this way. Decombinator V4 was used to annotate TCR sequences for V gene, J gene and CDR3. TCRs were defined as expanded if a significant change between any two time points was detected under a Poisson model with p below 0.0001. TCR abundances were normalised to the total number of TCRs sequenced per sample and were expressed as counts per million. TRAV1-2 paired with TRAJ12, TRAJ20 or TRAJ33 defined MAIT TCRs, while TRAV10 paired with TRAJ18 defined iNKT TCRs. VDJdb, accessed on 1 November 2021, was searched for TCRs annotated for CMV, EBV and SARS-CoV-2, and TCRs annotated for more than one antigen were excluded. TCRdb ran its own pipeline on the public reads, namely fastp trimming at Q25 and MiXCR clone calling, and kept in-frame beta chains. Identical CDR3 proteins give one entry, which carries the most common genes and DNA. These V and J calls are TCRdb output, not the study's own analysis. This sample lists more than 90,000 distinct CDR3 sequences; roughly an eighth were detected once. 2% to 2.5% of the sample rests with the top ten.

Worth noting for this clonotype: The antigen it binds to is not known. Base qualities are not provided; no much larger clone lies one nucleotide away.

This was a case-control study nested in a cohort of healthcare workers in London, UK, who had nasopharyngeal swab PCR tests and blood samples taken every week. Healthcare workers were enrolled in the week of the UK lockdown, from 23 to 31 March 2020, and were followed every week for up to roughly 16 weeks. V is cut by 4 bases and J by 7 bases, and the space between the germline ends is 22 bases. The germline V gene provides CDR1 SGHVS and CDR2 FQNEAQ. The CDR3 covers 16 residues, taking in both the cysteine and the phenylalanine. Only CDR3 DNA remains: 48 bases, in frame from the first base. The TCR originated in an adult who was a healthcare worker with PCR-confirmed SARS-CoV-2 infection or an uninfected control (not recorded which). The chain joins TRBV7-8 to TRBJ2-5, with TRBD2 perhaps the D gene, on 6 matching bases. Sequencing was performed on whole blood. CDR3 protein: CASSSRWGRDFWTQYF. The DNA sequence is TGTGCCAGCAGCTCCCGGTGGGGCAGGGACTTCTGGACCCAGTACTTC. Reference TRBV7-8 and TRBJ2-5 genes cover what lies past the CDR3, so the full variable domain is GAGVSQSPRYKVAKRGQDVALRCDPISGHVSLFWYQQALGQGPEFLTYFQNEAQLDKSGLPSDRFFAERPEGSVSTLKIQRTQQEDSAVYLCASSSRWGRDFWTQYFGPGTRLLVL.